This entry lists 20 T cell receptor beta chains sequenced from one sample in a study of human T cells and chemical hapten exposure. MiXCR, applied by TCRdb to the RACE reads, yields one record per CDR3 protein. The table has some 340,000 distinct CDR3 sequences, approximately 6.3% seen once; the top ten hold approximately 8%. Specified time point: patch test 1, 2 weeks after DPC sensitization. Treatment: therapeutic diphenylcyclopropenone sensitization with weekly scalp DPC. The specimen was whole blood, collected in connection with sensitization to the hapten diphenylcyclopropenone (DPC). The receptors stem from a woman aged 18-29 years with alopecia areata. Some clones in this sample may be carry-over from other donors' samples.

This clonotype was seen only a few times. The CDR3 here is CSADRQAFF. The DNA of the CDR3 is TGCAGTGCGGACAGACAAGCTTTCTTT. The chain uses TRBV20-1 and TRBJ1-1; D perhaps matches TRBD1 (6 bases). V lost 6 bases, J lost 9 bases, and 8 bases lay in between. The CDR3 is made up of 9 amino acids. CDR1 is DFQATT, CDR2 SNEGSKA, per germline (reference sequence).

At least ten counts were recorded for this clonotype. The chain combines TRBV20-1 with TRBJ2-3; 10 bases line up with TRBD2. Germline V CDR1 and CDR2: DFQATT, SNEGSKA (reference sequence). The J segment lost 2 bases and the V segment lost 6 bases, leaving 11 bases of the junction unmatched. This CDR3 contains 16 residues. For the CDR3, the DNA is TGCAGTGCCAAGAACCCCCTAGCGGGGGACACAGATACGCAGTATTTT. Protein sequence: CSAKNPLAGDTDTQYF.

This clonotype was picked up a small number of times. The chain is built from TRBV4-1 and TRBJ2-7, with 8 nucleotides matching TRBD2. Germline assignment: CDR1 MGHRA and CDR2 YSYEKL. The length of the CDR3 is 17 residues. V trimming: 3 bases; J trimming: 5 bases; junction bases outside the gene matches: 15. The CDR3: CASSQGMQRGKKNEQYF. CDR3 bases: TGCGCCAGCAGCCAGGGGATGCAGCGGGGGAAGAAAAACGAGCAGTACTTC.

This clonotype was counted only a few times. The rearrangement links TRBV28 to TRBJ1-1; possibly TRBD1 for D (5 bases). Germline loops: CDR1 MDHEN, CDR2 SYDVKM. This CDR3 has 16 residues. Between the trimmed V and J ends, which lost 4 bases and 4 bases, there was a span of 19 bases. The CDR3 DNA reads TGTGCCAGCAGTTCCCGGGAAGGGAGGGGCGTCACTGAAGCTTTCTTT. This codes for CASSSREGRGVTEAFF.

This clonotype occurred many times. The chain links TRBV12-3 or TRBV12-4 to TRBJ1-5; D not certain. V was shortened by 1 base and J by 0 bases, with 7 bases between the two germline ends. The CDR3 totals 15 residues. The chain's CDR3 is CASSLGLYSNQPQHF. DNA for the CDR3: TGTGCCAGCAGTTTAGGGTTATATAGCAATCAGCCCCAGCATTTT.

This clonotype came up many times. V and J are TRBV6-5 and TRBJ2-2; maybe TRBD1 (5 bases). The CDR3 loop spans 15 amino acids. Germline-derived CDR1 and CDR2 are MNHEY and SVGAGI. V was trimmed by 5 bases and J by 3 bases, leaving 13 bases between them. The CDR3 is CASSRDDRHTGELFF. CDR3 coding DNA: TGTGCCAGCAGTAGAGACGACAGACACACCGGGGAGCTGTTTTTT.

This clonotype showed up just a few times. This chain uses TRBV5-1 with TRBJ2-6, with 8 bases lining up with TRBD1. The CDR3 length is 16 residues. The V gene end was trimmed by 4 bases and the J gene end by 4 bases; junction bases not matched to a gene: 7. The germline CDR1 and CDR2 sequences are SGHRS and YFSETQ. CDR3 amino acids: CASSRTGTGGANVLTF. CDR3 bases: TGCGCCAGCAGCAGGACAGGGACGGGCGGGGCCAACGTCCTGACTTTC. The full variable domain, its missing parts supplied by reference TRBV5-1 and TRBJ2-6, is KAGVTQTPRYLIKTRGQQVTLSCSPISGHRSVSWYQQTPGQGLQFLFEYFSETQRNKGNFPGRFSGRQFSNSRSEMNVSTLELGDSALYLCASSRTGTGGANVLTFGAGSRLTVL.

This clonotype showed up just a few times. Here the CDR3 DNA reads TGCAGTGCCGCAAGAGGGGGCAGCTTCGGAAACACCATATATTTT. Translated, it gives CSAARGGSFGNTIYF. The chain uses TRBV20-1 and TRBJ1-3; 7 nucleotides align to TRBD1. The CDR3 loop spans 15 amino acids. CDR1 DFQATT and CDR2 SNEGSKA come from the germline V gene (reference sequence). With V trimmed by 6 bases and J by 4 bases, 12 bases remained unmatched.

This chain connects TRBV20-1 to TRBJ2-3; TRBD1 might be the D (6 bases). The CDR3 runs to 18 residues. V was clipped by 0 bases and J by 0 bases, with 19 bases between them. Germline CDR1 reads DFQATT; CDR2 reads SNEGSKA (reference sequence). The CDR3 here is CSARDYRAGRPSTDTQYF. CDR3 DNA sequence: TGCAGTGCTAGAGATTACAGGGCAGGACGCCCTAGCACAGATACGCAGTATTTT.

The count of this clonotype is one. Germline and junction disagree at one end, which may indicate a read error. The J gene is TRBJ2-5, the V gene TRBV5-1; the match to TRBD2 covers 7 bases. CDR3 length: 15 amino acids. Germline V gene lookup returns CDR1 SGHRS and CDR2 YFSETQ. CDR3 DNA sequence: TGCGCCGGCAGCTTCGGGCGGACTAGTTTGAAGACCCAGTACTTC. This translates into CAGSFGRTSLKTQYF.

The rearrangement uses TRBV20-1 and TRBJ1-2; D not resolved. CDR1 is DFQATT, CDR2 SNEGSKA, per germline (reference sequence). The ends were cut back, 6 bases at V and 2 bases at J, with 4 bases in the middle. The CDR3 is 10 residues long. CDR3: CSAENYGYTF. Written as DNA, the CDR3 is TGCAGTGCGGAAAACTATGGCTACACCTTC.

This clonotype has a count of ten or more. CDR3 sequence (DNA): TGTGCCAGCAGCCCTGGGACAGGGGGCTTCGAGACCCAGTACTTC. It translates to CASSPGTGGFETQYF. The genes are TRBV7-9 and TRBJ2-5; 12 bases line up with TRBD1. From germline, CDR1 is SEHNR and CDR2 FQNEAQ (reference sequence). The CDR3 covers 15 residues. Trimming took 5 bases from V and 5 from J; bases not matched to a gene: 6.

Turning to this clonotype: A junction boundary mismatches the germline segment, possibly from a read error. The rearrangement uses TRBV12-3 or TRBV12-4 and TRBJ2-3, with D possibly being TRBD1 (6 bases). This CDR3 contains 14 residues. The CDR3 loop reads CTSSSGTRTDTQYF. The DNA for the CDR3 is TGTACCAGCAGTTCCGGGACACGCACAGATACGCAGTATTTT.

This clonotype was detected ten times or more. This chain connects TRBV5-1 to TRBJ2-5; 9 bases are shared with TRBD2. Germline lookup yields CDR1 SGHRS and CDR2 YFSETQ. This CDR3 is 16 amino acids long. The V segment lost 4 bases and the J segment 5 bases; nucleotides outside the gene matches: 12. CDR3 nucleotides: TGCGCCAGCAGCCCTCAACCGGGACTAGCTTTCGAGACCCAGTACTTC. Protein sequence: CASSPQPGLAFETQYF.

In DNA, the CDR3 is TGCGCCAGCAGCCAAGGGGTCCGTACCTCTGGAAACACCATATATTTT. Its protein product is CASSQGVRTSGNTIYF. The chain has TRBV4-3 and TRBJ1-3; D is unclear. Between the trimmed V and J ends, which lost 1 base and 0 bases, there was a span of 10 bases. The germline V gene encodes CDR1 LGHNA and CDR2 YSLEER. CDR3 length equals 16 residues.

The V and J genes are TRBV7-8 and TRBJ2-1; D uncertain. Trimming shortened V by 4 bases and J by 0 bases, and 10 bases separated the two germline ends. The CDR3 consists of 15 residues. In germline, CDR1 is SGHVS, CDR2 FQNEAQ. CDR3 in amino acids: CASSSDPGSYNEQFF. CDR3 DNA: TGTGCCAGCAGCTCCGACCCGGGCTCCTACAATGAGCAGTTCTTC.

J is TRBJ2-3 and V is TRBV7-9; 7 positions match TRBD2. The CDR3 has 15 amino acids. CDR1 SEHNR and CDR2 FQNEAQ come from the germline V gene (reference sequence). The J segment lost 2 bases and the V segment lost 1 base, leaving 3 bases of the junction unmatched. The CDR3 DNA is TGTGCCAGCAGCTTAGGTACTAGCGCCACAGATACGCAGTATTTT. Its protein is CASSLGTSATDTQYF.

The chain is built from TRBV11-3 and TRBJ2-2; unclear D gene. Trimming cost V 0 bases and J 6 bases, with 11 bases left between them. CDR1 is SGHNT, CDR2 YENEEA, per germline. The CDR3 contains 15 residues. The CDR3 nucleotides read TGTGCCAGCAGCTTAGATTCCGGAGAGCCCGGGGAGCTGTTTTTT. Translated: CASSLDSGEPGELFF.

The V and J genes are TRBV4-3 and TRBJ2-3; D gene ambiguous. Per germline, CDR1 LGHNA and CDR2 YSLEER. Trimming took off 1 base at V and 6 bases at J, with 14 bases between the two ends. This CDR3 is 15 amino acids long. Here the CDR3 reads CASSQGTNPKDTQYF. In DNA, the CDR3 is TGCGCCAGCAGCCAAGGTACCAATCCGAAGGATACGCAGTATTTT.

This chain links TRBV3-1 with TRBJ1-5; D remains ambiguous. The CDR3 is 13 residues long. The V end lost 0 bases, the J end lost 6 bases, and 6 bases lay between the germline ends. CDR1 is LGHDT and CDR2 is YNNKEL in the germline V gene (reference sequence). The DNA of the CDR3 is TGTGCCAGCAGCCAAGATGACCGTCAGCCCCAGCATTTT. This gives the protein CASSQDDRQPQHF. The complete variable domain, with remaining parts taken from reference TRBV3-1 and TRBJ1-5, reads DTAVSQTPKYLVTQMGNDKSIKCEQNLGHDTMYWYKQDSKKFLKIMFSYNNKELIINETVPNRFSPKSPDKAHLNLHINSLELGDSAVYFCASSQDDRQPQHFGDGTRLSIL.